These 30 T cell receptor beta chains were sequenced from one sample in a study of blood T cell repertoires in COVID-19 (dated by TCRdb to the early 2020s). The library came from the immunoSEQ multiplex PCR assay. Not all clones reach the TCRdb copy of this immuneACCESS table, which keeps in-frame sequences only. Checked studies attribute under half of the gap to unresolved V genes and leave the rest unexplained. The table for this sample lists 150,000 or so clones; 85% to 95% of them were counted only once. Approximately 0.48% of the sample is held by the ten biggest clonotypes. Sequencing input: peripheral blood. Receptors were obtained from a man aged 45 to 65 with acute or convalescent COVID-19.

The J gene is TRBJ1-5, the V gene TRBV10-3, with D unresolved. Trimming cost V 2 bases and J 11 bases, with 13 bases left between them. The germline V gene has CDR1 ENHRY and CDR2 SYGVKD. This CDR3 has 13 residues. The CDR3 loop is CAISEVGERAQHF. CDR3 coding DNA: TGTGCCATCAGTGAGGTAGGAGAGCGGGCCCAGCATTTT.

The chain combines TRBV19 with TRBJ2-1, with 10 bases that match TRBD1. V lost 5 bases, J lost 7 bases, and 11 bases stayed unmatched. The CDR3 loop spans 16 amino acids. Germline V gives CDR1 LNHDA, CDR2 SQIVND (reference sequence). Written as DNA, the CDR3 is TGTGCCAGTAGTCTCGACACGGGACAGGGGATGAATGAGCAGTTCTTC. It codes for CASSLDTGQGMNEQFF.

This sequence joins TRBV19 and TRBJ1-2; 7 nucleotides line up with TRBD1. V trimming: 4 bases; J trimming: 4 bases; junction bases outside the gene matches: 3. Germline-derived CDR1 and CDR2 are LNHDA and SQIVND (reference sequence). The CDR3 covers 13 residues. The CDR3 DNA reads TGTGCCAGTAGTAGGGGGACAGTCTATGGCTACACCTTC. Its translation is CASSRGTVYGYTF.

DNA for the CDR3: TGTGCCAGTAGTACCGGACAGGGAGCGCCCTACGAGCAGTACTTC. It translates to CASSTGQGAPYEQYF. V gene TRBV19 combines with J gene TRBJ2-7; 8 nucleotides match TRBD1. CDR3 size: 15 residues. Germline V gene lookup returns CDR1 LNHDA and CDR2 SQIVND (reference sequence). The V and J ends lost 4 bases and 2 bases, in that order; junction bases with no gene match: 7.

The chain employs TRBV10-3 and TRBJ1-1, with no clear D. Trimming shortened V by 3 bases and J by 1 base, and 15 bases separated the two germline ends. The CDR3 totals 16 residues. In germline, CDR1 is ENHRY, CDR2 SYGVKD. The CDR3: CAISEEVGRRNTEAFF. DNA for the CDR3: TGTGCCATCAGTGAAGAGGTTGGGAGACGGAACACTGAAGCTTTCTTT.

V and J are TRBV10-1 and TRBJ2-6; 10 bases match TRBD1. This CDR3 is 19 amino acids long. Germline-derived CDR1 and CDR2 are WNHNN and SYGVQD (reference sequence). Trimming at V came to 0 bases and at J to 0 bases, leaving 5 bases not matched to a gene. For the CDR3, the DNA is TGCGCCAGCAGTGAGTCGGGACAGGGGCCCTTCTCTGGGGCCAACGTCCTGACTTTC. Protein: CASSESGQGPFSGANVLTF.

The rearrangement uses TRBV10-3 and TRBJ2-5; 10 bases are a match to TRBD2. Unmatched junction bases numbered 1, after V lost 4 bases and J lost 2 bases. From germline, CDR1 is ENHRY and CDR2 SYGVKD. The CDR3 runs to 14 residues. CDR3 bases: TGTGCCATCAGTGGTAGCGGGGGGCAAGAGACCCAGTACTTC. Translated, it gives CAISGSGGQETQYF.

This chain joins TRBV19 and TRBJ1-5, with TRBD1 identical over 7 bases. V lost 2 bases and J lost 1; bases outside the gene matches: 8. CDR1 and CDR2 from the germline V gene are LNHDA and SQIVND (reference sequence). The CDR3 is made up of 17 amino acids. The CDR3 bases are TGTGCCAGTAGTATAAAACAGGGGAGAGCAAGCAATCAGCCCCAGCATTTT. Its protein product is CASSIKQGRASNQPQHF.

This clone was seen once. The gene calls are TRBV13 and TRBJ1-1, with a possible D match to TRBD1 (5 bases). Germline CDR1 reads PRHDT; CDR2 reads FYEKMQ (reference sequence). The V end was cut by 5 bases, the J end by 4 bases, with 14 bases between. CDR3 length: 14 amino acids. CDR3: CASSNPRGFTEAFF. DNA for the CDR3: TGTGCCAGCAGCAACCCTCGGGGGTTCACTGAAGCTTTCTTT.

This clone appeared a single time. The CDR3 DNA is TGTGCCAGTAGTATATATCGCGAGAACACTGAAGCTTTCTTT. Translation: CASSIYRENTEAFF. This rearrangement joins TRBV19 to TRBJ1-1; D gene uncertain. This CDR3 spans 14 amino acids. Germline V lookup: CDR1 LNHDA, CDR2 SQIVND (reference sequence). V lost 2 bases to trimming and J lost 1 base, with 8 bases between them.

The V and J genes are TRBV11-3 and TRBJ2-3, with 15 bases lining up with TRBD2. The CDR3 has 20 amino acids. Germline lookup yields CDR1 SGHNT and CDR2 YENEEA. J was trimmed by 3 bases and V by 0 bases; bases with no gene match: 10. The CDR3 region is CASSLDPPGLAGGGTDTQYF. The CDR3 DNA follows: TGTGCCAGCAGCTTAGACCCCCCGGGACTAGCGGGAGGCGGGACAGATACGCAGTATTTT.

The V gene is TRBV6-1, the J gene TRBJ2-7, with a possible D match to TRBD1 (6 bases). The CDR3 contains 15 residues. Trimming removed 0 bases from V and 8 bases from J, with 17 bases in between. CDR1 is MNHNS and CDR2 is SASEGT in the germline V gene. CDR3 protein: CASSEAGRGIEKQYV. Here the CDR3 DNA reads TGTGCCAGCAGTGAAGCGGGCAGGGGAATTGAAAAGCAGTACGTC.

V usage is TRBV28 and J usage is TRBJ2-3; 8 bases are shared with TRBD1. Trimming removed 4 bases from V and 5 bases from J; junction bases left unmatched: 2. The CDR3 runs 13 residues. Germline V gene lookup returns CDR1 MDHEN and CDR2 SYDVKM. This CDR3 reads CASSSGGKDTQYF. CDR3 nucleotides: TGTGCCAGCAGTTCAGGGGGCAAAGATACGCAGTATTTT. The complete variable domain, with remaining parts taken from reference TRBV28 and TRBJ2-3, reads DVKVTQSSRYLVKRTGEKVFLECVQDMDHENMFWYRQDPGLGLRLIYFSYDVKMKEKGDIPEGYSVSREKKERFSLILESASTNQTSMYLCASSSGGKDTQYFGPGTRLTVL.

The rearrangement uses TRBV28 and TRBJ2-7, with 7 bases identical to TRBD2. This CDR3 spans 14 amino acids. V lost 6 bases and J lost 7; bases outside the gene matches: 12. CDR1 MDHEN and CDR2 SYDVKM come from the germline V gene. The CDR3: CASSHGTTPWEQYF. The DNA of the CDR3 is TGTGCCAGCAGCCATGGGACTACACCGTGGGAGCAGTACTTC.

CDR3 DNA: TGTGCCTGGAATGGCGGTGAGAACACTGAAGCTTTCTTT. Its protein is CAWNGGENTEAFF. The chain carries TRBV30 and TRBJ1-1; D is uncertain. Germline V lookup: CDR1 GTSNPN, CDR2 SVGIG (reference sequence). Trimming removed 4 bases at V and 1 base at J, with 10 bases between. The CDR3 spans 13 residues.

The CDR3 loop reads CSVAPSSNEKLFF. The CDR3 DNA follows: TGCAGCGTTGCTCCCTCTTCGAATGAAAAACTGTTTTTT. The chain is built from TRBV29-1 and TRBJ1-4; D ambiguous. Trimming left V 4 bases short and J 5 bases short, with 11 bases between. CDR3 size: 13 residues. CDR1 is SQVTM, CDR2 ANQGSEA, per germline.

CDR3 protein: CASSLSGGGTGYGYTF. The CDR3 nucleotides are TGTGCCAGCAGCTTGTCCGGGGGGGGAACTGGCTATGGCTACACCTTC. The rearrangement joins TRBV5-8 to TRBJ1-2; the D gene is possibly TRBD1 (5 bases). This CDR3 is built from 16 residues. Trimming shortened V by 1 base and J by 4 bases, and 17 bases separated the two germline ends. Per germline, CDR1 SGHTS and CDR2 YDEGEE. The variable domain in full, with the rest retrieved from reference TRBV5-8 and TRBJ1-2, is EAGVTQSPTHLIKTRGQQATLRCSPISGHTSVYWYQQALGLGLQFLLWYDEGEERNRGNFPPRFSGRQFPNYSSELNVNALELEDSALYLCASSLSGGGTGYGYTFGSGTRLTVV.

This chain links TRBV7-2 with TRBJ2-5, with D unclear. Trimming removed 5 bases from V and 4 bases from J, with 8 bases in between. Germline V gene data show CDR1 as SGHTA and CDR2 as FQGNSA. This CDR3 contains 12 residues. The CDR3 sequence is CASSPVAETQYF. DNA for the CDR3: TGTGCCAGCAGCCCCGTGGCAGAGACCCAGTACTTC.

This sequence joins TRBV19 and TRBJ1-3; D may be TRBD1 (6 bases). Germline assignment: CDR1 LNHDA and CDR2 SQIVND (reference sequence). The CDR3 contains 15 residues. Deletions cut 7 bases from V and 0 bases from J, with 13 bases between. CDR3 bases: TGTGCCAGTACCACAGGACAGAGCTCTGGAAACACCATATATTTT. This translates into CASTTGQSSGNTIYF.

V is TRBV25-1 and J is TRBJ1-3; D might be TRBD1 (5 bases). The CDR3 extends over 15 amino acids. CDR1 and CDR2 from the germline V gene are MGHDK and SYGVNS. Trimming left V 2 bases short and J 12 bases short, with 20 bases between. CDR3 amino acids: CASSEGGGRGNGIYF. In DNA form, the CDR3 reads TGTGCCAGCAGTGAAGGGGGGGGACGTGGAAACGGCATATATTTT.

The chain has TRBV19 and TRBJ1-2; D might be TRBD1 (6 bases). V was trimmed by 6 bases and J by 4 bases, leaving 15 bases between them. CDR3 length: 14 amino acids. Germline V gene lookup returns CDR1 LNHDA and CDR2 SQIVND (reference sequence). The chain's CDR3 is CASRTQGSSYGYTF. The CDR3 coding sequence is TGTGCCAGTAGAACCCAGGGGTCCTCCTATGGCTACACCTTC. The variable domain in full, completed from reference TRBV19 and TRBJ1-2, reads DGGITQSPKYLFRKEGQNVTLSCEQNLNHDAMYWYRQDPGQGLRLIYYSQIVNDFQKGDIAEGYSVSREKKESFPLTVTSAQKNPTAFYLCASRTQGSSYGYTFGSGTRLTVV.

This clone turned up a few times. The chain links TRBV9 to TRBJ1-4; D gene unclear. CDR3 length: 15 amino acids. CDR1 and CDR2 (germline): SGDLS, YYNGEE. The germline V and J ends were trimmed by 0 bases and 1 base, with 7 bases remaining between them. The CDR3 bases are TGTGCCAGCAGCGTAGACGGCGGAACTAATGAAAAACTGTTTTTT. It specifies CASSVDGGTNEKLFF.

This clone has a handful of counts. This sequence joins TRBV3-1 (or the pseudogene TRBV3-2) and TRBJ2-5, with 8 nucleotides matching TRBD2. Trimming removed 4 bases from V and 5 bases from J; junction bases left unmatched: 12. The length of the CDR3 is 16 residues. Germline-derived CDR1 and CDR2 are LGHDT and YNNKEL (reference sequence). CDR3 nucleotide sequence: TGTGCCAGCAGCCGCCCGACGGGGGGGCATATGGAGACCCAGTACTTC. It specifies CASSRPTGGHMETQYF.

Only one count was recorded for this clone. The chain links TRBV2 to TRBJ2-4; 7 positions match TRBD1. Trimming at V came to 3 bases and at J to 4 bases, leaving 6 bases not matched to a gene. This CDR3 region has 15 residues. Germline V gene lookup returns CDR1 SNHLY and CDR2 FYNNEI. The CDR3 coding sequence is TGTGCCAGCAGTGAGGTTGGGACAGTTAAAAACATTCAGTACTTC. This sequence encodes CASSEVGTVKNIQYF.

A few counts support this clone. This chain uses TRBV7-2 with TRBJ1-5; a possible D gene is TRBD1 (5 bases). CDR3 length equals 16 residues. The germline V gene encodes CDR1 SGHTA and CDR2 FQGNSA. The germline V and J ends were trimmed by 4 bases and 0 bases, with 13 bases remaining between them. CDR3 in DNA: TGTGCCAGCAGCTCGCTAGGGGTGGGTAGCAATCAGCCCCAGCATTTT. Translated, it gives CASSSLGVGSNQPQHF. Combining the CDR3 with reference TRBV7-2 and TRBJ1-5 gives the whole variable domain GAGVSQSPSNKVTEKGKDVELRCDPISGHTALYWYRQSLGQGLEFLIYFQGNSAPDKSGLPSDRFSAERTGGSVSTLTIQRTQQEDSAVYLCASSSLGVGSNQPQHFGDGTRLSIL.

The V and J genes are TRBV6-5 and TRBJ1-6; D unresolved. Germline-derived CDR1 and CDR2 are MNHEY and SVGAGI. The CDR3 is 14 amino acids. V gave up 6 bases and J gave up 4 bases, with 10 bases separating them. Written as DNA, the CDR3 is TGTGCCAGCAGCCTGGAGGGTTATAATTCACCCCTCCACTTT. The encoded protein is CASSLEGYNSPLHF.

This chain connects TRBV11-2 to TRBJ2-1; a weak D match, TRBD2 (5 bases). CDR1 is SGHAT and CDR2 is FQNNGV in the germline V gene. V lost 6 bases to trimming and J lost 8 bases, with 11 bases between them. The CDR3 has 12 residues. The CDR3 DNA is TGTGCCAGCAGTGCCGAGGGCGATGAGCAGTTCTTC. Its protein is CASSAEGDEQFF.

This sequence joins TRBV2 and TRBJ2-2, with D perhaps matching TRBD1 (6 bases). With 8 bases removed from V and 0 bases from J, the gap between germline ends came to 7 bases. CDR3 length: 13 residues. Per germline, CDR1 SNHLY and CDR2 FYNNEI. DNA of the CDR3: TGTGCCAGCGGGACACCGAACACCGGGGAGCTGTTTTTT. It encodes CASGTPNTGELFF.

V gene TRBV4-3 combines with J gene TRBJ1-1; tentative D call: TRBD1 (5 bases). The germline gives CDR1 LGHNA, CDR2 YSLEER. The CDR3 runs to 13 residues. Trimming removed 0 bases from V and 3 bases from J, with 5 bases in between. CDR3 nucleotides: TGCGCCAGCAGCCAAGACAGGGACACTGAAGCTTTCTTT. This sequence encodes CASSQDRDTEAFF.

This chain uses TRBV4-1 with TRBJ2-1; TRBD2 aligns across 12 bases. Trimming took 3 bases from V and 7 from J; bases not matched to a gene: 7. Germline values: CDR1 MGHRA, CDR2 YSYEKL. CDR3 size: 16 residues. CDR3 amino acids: CASSQTSGGRGNEQFF. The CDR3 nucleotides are TGCGCCAGCAGCCAGACTAGCGGGGGCCGCGGGAATGAGCAGTTCTTC.